This is a list of T cell receptor beta chains from one sample in a study of technical replicates of blood from a handful of donors. The method was immunoSEQ multiplex PCR; TCRdb's version includes in-frame clones alone and lacks a portion of them. The data contain 50,000 to 70,000 clones, less than 90% of them seen just once; the ten biggest clones take up about 5%. Sequenced input: PBMCs. Every receptor here comes from a human donor in good health. Some clones in this sample may be carry-over from other donors' samples. CDR3s leave out the opening cysteine and the closing phenylalanine or tryptophan. Fields, in order: V gene, J gene, clone size, CDR3 protein. Only part of the rows carry a size: once, few, many, or a class if the clone is expanded.

TRBV18,TRBJ1-1,few,ASSLQGNTEAF
TRBV19,TRBJ1-1,.,ASGSNSMNTEAF
TRBV7-7,TRBJ1-1,.,ASSSQENTEAF
TRBV6-5,TRBJ1-1,.,ASSYGGMNTEAF
TRBV5-1,TRBJ2-5,.,ASSLAGGTGETQY
TRBV18,TRBJ2-6,once,ASSPGAGGANVLT
TRBV7-2,TRBJ2-3,.,ASSLASGHATDTQY
TRBV6-6,TRBJ1-5,.,ASSYGQGYQPQH
TRBV15,TRBJ1-4,.,ATSRDRPHTGEKLF
TRBV6-5,TRBJ2-5,.,ASKATLVGETQY